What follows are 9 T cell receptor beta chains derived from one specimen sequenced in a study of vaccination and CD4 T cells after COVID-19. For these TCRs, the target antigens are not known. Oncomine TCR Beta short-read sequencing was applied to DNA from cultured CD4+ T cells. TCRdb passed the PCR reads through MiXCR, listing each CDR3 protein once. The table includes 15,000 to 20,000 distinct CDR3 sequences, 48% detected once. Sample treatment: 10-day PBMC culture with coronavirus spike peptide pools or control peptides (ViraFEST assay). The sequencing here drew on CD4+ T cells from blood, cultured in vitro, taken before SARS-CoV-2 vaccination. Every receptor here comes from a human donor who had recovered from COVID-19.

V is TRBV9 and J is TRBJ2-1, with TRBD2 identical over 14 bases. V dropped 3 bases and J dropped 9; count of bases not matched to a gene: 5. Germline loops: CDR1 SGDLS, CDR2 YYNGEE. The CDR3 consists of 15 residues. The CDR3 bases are TGTGCCAGCAGCGCGACTAGCGGGGGGGTCGGTGAGCAGTTCTTC. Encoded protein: CASSATSGGVGEQFF.

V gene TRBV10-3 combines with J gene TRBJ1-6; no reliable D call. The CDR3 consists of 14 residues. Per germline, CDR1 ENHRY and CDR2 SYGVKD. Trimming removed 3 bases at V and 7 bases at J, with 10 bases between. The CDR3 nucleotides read TGTGCCATCAGTGAAGGCACTTTGAATTCACCCCTCCACTTT. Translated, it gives CAISEGTLNSPLHF.

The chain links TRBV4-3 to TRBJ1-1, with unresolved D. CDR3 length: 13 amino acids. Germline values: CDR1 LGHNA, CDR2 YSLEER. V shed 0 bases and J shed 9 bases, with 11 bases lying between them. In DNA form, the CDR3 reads TGCGCCAGCAGCCAAGAGCTAGGCCGGAAAGCTTTCTTT. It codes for CASSQELGRKAFF.

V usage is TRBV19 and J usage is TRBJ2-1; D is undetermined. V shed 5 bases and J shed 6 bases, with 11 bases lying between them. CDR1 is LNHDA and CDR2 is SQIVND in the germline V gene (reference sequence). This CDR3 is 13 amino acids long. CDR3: CASSQARANEQFF. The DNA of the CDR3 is TGTGCCAGTAGTCAAGCAAGGGCCAATGAGCAGTTCTTC.

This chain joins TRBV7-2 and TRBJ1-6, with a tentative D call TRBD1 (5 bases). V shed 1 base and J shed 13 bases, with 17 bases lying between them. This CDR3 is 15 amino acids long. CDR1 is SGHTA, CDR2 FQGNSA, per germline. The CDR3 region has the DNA TGTGCCAGCAGCTTAGGGGGAAAACGGGGGATTCCCCTCCACTTT. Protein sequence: CASSLGGKRGIPLHF. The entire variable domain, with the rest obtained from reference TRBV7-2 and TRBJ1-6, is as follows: GAGVSQSPSNKVTEKGKDVELRCDPISGHTALYWYRQSLGQGLEFLIYFQGNSAPDKSGLPSDRFSAERTGGSVSTLTIQRTQQEDSAVYLCASSLGGKRGIPLHFGNGTRLTVT.

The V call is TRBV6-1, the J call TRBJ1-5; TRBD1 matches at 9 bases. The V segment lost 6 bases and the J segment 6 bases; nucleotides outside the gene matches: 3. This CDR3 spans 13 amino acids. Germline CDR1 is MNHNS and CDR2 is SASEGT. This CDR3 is CASRGQGAQPQHF. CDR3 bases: TGTGCCAGCAGGGGACAGGGTGCTCAGCCCCAGCATTTT.

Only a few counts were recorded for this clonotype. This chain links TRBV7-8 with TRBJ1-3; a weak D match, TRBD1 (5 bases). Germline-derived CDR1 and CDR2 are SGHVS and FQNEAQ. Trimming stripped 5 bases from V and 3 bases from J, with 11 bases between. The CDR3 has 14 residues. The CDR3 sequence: CASSPRTLGNTIYF. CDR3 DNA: TGTGCCAGCAGCCCTAGGACACTTGGAAACACCATATATTTT.

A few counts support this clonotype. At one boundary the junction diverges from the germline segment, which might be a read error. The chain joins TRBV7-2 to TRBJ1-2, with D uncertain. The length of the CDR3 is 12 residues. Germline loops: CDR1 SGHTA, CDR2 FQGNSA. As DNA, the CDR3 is TGTGCCAGCAGCTTAGATCCCACAAGGAAGGACTTC. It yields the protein CASSLDPTRKDF.

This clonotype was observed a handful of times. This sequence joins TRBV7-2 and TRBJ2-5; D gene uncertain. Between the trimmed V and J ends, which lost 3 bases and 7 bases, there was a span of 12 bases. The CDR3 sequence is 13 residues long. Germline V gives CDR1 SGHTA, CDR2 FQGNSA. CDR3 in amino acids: CASSLDGPWTQYF. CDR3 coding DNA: TGTGCCAGCAGCTTGGACGGCCCGTGGACCCAGTACTTC.